This T cell receptor (beta chain) is from a study of CD8 T cells in ankylosing spondylitis (dated by TCRdb to the late 2010s). A note on the overall study: The study set out to find disease-linked TCR variants by profiling T cell receptor beta repertoires in ankylosing spondylitis patients and healthy donors. The whole study cohort included over a hundred healthy donors and 25 ankylosing spondylitis patients. Peripheral blood samples were taken, and synovial fluid was additionally collected from ankylosing spondylitis patients.

TCRdb shows the sequencer as Illumina HiSeq 2500. Quantitative 5'-RACE with molecular barcodes was the method used to prepare the TCR beta libraries. As for the authors' bioinformatics: Disease-linked TCR variants were identified with a new computational method built on a probabilistic model of VDJ rearrangement. TCRdb trimmed the raw reads at Q25, called clones with MiXCR and kept productive beta chains. Identical CDR3 protein sequences are pooled into one entry, listed with their most common genes and DNA. None of the V and J calls come from the authors' own analysis; TCRdb made them. Here the sample has fewer than 550,000 distinct CDR3 sequences; under 5.5% occur a single time. Of the sample, 3% to 4.5% is held by the ten largest clones. The cysteine opens and the phenylalanine closes a CDR3 of 15 amino acids. Just CDR3 DNA is preserved here, 45 bases in frame from base 1. Ends trimmed: V by 4 bases, J by 5 bases; bases unmatched to a gene: 5. The germline V gene yields SGHTA for CDR1 and FQGNSA for CDR2.

This clonotype has ten or more counts. Its antigen is unknown. The record has no base qualities; no much larger clone is one base away. Overall study outcomes, separate from this receptor: According to the report, matched synovial fluid samples from ankylosing spondylitis patients were significantly enriched for the disease-linked clones. A TCR beta motif made up of roughly eight highly homologous amino acid variants appeared to be characteristic of blood from ankylosing spondylitis patients. The disease-linked clones had a CD8+ phenotype and were found at relatively low frequencies in peripheral blood. Some TCR beta motif variants had previously been reported in synovial fluid and blood of reactive arthritis patients, which suggested common disease-initiation mechanisms.

The chain uses TRBV7-2 and TRBJ2-1; 10 middle bases align to TRBD2. This TCR derives from a male donor with ankylosing spondylitis. Sequencing was carried out using blood, either unsorted or a sorted T cell fraction (not recorded which). This receptor carries the CDR3 CASSYGLAVNNEQFF. The nucleotide sequence is given as TGTGCCAGCAGCTACGGACTAGCGGTAAACAATGAGCAGTTCTTC.